This is a list of T cell receptor beta chains from one sample in a study of T-cell memory formation after mild COVID-19. TCRdb passed the 5' RACE reads through MiXCR, listing each CDR3 protein once. The top ten hold 2.1% of the sample, which has nearly 250,000 distinct CDR3 sequences, over 15% seen once. Sequencing was carried out using PBMCs or a T cell subset sorted from them (not recorded which). The receptors originated from an adult woman who had mild COVID-19 (a few samples of this study predate the infection). Cell type and time point are not known. CDR3s include the opening cysteine and the closing phenylalanine or tryptophan. Fields, in order: D gene, V gene, J gene, clone size, CDR3 length, CDR3 protein, CDR3 DNA. The D gene is left open where the match is weak. The listing skips clone size in some rows; elsewhere it reads once, few, many or a size class.

D: -
V: TRBV4-3
J: TRBJ2-1
size: -
length: 14
CDR3: CASSLQGFYNEQFF
DNA: TGCGCCAGCAGCCTGCAGGGGTTCTACAATGAGCAGTTCTTC

D: -
V: TRBV5-1
J: TRBJ2-3
size: -
length: 16
CDR3: CASSSGHAGFTDTQYF
DNA: TGCGCCAGCAGCTCCGGACACGCCGGGTTCACAGATACGCAGTATTTT

D: TRBD2
V: TRBV5-1
J: TRBJ2-2
size: -
length: 17
CDR3: CASSIGNSGGASGELFF
DNA: TGCGCCAGCAGTATCGGAAATAGCGGGGGGGCCTCCGGGGAGCTGTTTTTT

D: -
V: TRBV10-2
J: TRBJ1-5
size: -
length: 17
CDR3: CASSALGVGGGNQPQHF
DNA: TGCGCCAGCAGTGCGCTCGGGGTTGGGGGGGGCAATCAGCCCCAGCATTTT

D: -
V: TRBV5-5
J: TRBJ2-1
size: -
length: 15
CDR3: CASRLGPLGENEQFF
DNA: TGTGCCAGCAGATTGGGACCCTTAGGGGAAAATGAGCAGTTCTTC

D: -
V: TRBV9
J: TRBJ2-3
size: -
length: 15
CDR3: CASSVGTVFTDTQYF
DNA: TGTGCCAGCAGCGTAGGTACGGTTTTCACAGATACGCAGTATTTT

D: -
V: TRBV12-3/TRBV12-4
J: TRBJ1-3
size: many
length: 12
CDR3: CASSSTGNTIYF
DNA: TGTGCCAGCAGTTCAACTGGAAACACCATATATTTT

D: TRBD1
V: TRBV11-2
J: TRBJ1-1
size: few
length: 14
CDR3: CASRYGQGFTEAFF
DNA: TGTGCCAGCAGGTACGGACAGGGATTCACTGAAGCTTTCTTT

D: TRBD2
V: TRBV12-3/TRBV12-4
J: TRBJ2-3
size: many
length: 15
CDR3: CASSPGLAGTDTQYF
DNA: TGTGCCAGCAGCCCGGGACTAGCGGGAACCGATACGCAGTATTTT

D: -
V: TRBV10-3
J: TRBJ1-1
size: many
length: 12
CDR3: CAISGMNTEAFF
DNA: TGTGCCATCAGTGGGATGAACACTGAAGCTTTCTTT

D: -
V: TRBV25-1
J: TRBJ1-2
size: few
length: 12
CDR3: CASSDTVYGYTF
DNA: TGTGCCAGCAGTGATACCGTATATGGCTACACCTTC

D: -
V: TRBV10-3
J: TRBJ1-1
size: -
length: 13
CDR3: CAISESMGPEAFF
DNA: TGTGCCATCAGTGAGTCGATGGGTCCTGAAGCTTTCTTT

D: TRBD2
V: TRBV7-2
J: TRBJ2-7
size: -
length: 14
CDR3: CASSSRLAGDEQYF
DNA: TGTGCCAGCAGCTCTCGACTAGCGGGAGACGAGCAGTACTTC

D: -
V: TRBV5-1
J: TRBJ2-5
size: -
length: 14
CDR3: CASNWRGAQETQYF
DNA: TGCGCCAGCAACTGGAGGGGAGCCCAAGAGACCCAGTACTTC

D: -
V: TRBV20-1
J: TRBJ2-3
size: few
length: 12
CDR3: CSARDGTDTQYF
DNA: TGCAGTGCTAGAGACGGCACAGATACGCAGTATTTT

D: -
V: TRBV6-2/TRBV6-3
J: TRBJ2-1
size: few
length: 15
CDR3: CASRKHGRDGNEQFF
DNA: TGTGCCAGCAGAAAGCACGGACGGGACGGCAATGAGCAGTTCTTC

D: -
V: TRBV6-2/TRBV6-3
J: TRBJ2-7
size: -
length: 15
CDR3: CASSYRSGRRDEQYF
DNA: TGTGCCAGCAGTTACCGCTCGGGGAGGAGAGACGAGCAGTACTTC

D: TRBD1
V: TRBV7-9
J: TRBJ1-1
size: -
length: 15
CDR3: CASSSRGPSGAEAFF
DNA: TGTGCCAGCAGCTCCAGGGGGCCCTCAGGGGCTGAAGCTTTCTTT

D: TRBD1
V: TRBV7-9
J: TRBJ2-7
size: few
length: 16
CDR3: CASSRTTGTGGEEQYF
DNA: TGTGCCAGCAGCCGAACGACAGGGACAGGGGGGGAGGAGCAGTACTTC

D: -
V: TRBV6-6
J: TRBJ2-3
size: few
length: 15
CDR3: CASSYGGSYTDTQYF
DNA: TGTGCCAGCAGTTACGGCGGCTCTTACACAGATACGCAGTATTTT

D: -
V: TRBV9
J: TRBJ1-6
size: -
length: 14
CDR3: CASSGQVADSPLHF
DNA: TGTGCCAGCAGCGGACAGGTCGCGGATTCACCCCTCCACTTT

D: -
V: TRBV19
J: TRBJ2-7
size: few
length: 13
CDR3: CASSRTTIYEQYF
DNA: TGTGCCAGTAGCCGGACTACCATCTACGAGCAGTACTTC

D: TRBD1
V: TRBV2
J: TRBJ1-1
size: -
length: 17
CDR3: CASRLFEGGKGNTEAFF
DNA: TGTGCCAGCAGATTATTTGAAGGGGGCAAGGGGAACACTGAAGCTTTCTTT

D: TRBD1
V: TRBV5-1
J: TRBJ2-2
size: -
length: 16
CDR3: CASSSRTGGNTGELFF
DNA: TGCGCCAGCAGCTCAAGGACAGGGGGTAACACCGGGGAGCTGTTTTTT

D: TRBD1
V: TRBV20-1
J: TRBJ1-5
size: -
length: 14
CDR3: CSADRGRSNQPQHF
DNA: TGCAGTGCGGACAGGGGAAGGAGCAATCAGCCCCAGCATTTT

D: TRBD2
V: TRBV5-4
J: TRBJ2-1
size: -
length: 16
CDR3: CASSPPAGTSTLEQFF
DNA: TGTGCCAGCAGCCCGCCCGCGGGGACTAGCACGCTTGAGCAGTTCTTC

D: TRBD2
V: TRBV7-9
J: TRBJ2-3
size: -
length: 17
CDR3: CASSTGGSGSTRDTQYF
DNA: TGTGCCAGCAGTACGGGGGGGAGCGGGAGTACGCGAGATACGCAGTATTTT

D: -
V: TRBV7-2
J: TRBJ1-1
size: many
length: 14
CDR3: CASSWGRMNTEAFF
DNA: TGTGCCAGCAGCTGGGGGCGGATGAACACTGAAGCTTTCTTT

D: -
V: TRBV5-1
J: TRBJ2-7
size: -
length: 13
CDR3: CASSLGVRDEQYF
DNA: TGCGCCAGCAGCTTGGGAGTGAGGGACGAGCAGTACTTC

D: -
V: TRBV21-1
J: TRBJ2-1
size: -
length: 19
CDR3: CASSKERLEGGGHLIRQFF
DNA: TGTGCCAGCAGCAAAGAAAGATTGGAGGGTGGGGGTCATTTAATTCGGCAGTTCTTC

D: -
V: TRBV7-9
J: TRBJ2-1
size: few
length: 12
CDR3: CASSKAYNEQFF
DNA: TGTGCCAGCTCTAAGGCCTACAATGAGCAGTTCTTC

D: TRBD1
V: TRBV5-1
J: TRBJ2-1
size: -
length: 17
CDR3: CASSLEMGQGNNNEQFF
DNA: TGCGCCAGCAGCTTGGAGATGGGACAGGGTAATAACAATGAGCAGTTCTTC

D: -
V: TRBV20-1
J: TRBJ2-1
size: -
length: 14
CDR3: CSARDLDRGNEQFF
DNA: TGCAGTGCTAGAGATCTGGATCGTGGCAATGAGCAGTTCTTC

D: TRBD1
V: TRBV20-1
J: TRBJ2-4
size: few
length: 17
CDR3: CSAAGTGLNLAKNIQYF
DNA: TGCAGTGCTGCTGGGACAGGGCTCAACCTAGCCAAAAACATTCAGTACTTC

D: TRBD1
V: TRBV5-1
J: TRBJ2-3
size: -
length: 15
CDR3: CASSLFQGAGDTQYF
DNA: TGCGCCAGCAGCTTGTTTCAGGGGGCCGGAGATACGCAGTATTTT

D: -
V: TRBV29-1
J: TRBJ2-1
size: few
length: 11
CDR3: CSVGLAREQFF
DNA: TGCAGCGTTGGACTCGCACGTGAGCAGTTCTTC

D: TRBD1
V: TRBV7-2
J: TRBJ1-6
size: few
length: 15
CDR3: CASSLTGLESSPLHF
DNA: TGTGCCAGCAGCTTGACAGGGTTGGAGAGTTCACCCCTCCACTTT

D: -
V: TRBV24-1
J: TRBJ2-5
size: few
length: 17
CDR3: CATSAPGLVGTLETQYF
DNA: TGTGCCACCAGTGCCCCAGGTTTGGTGGGAACCCTAGAGACCCAGTACTTC

D: TRBD1
V: TRBV5-1
J: TRBJ1-1
size: -
length: 18
CDR3: CASSLGLDRGWSGTEAFF
DNA: TGCGCCAGCAGCTTAGGTCTTGACAGGGGATGGAGTGGCACTGAAGCTTTCTTT

D: TRBD1
V: TRBV28
J: TRBJ1-6
size: -
length: 15
CDR3: CASSPSTGINSPLHF
DNA: TGTGCCAGCAGCCCTTCGACAGGGATAAATTCACCCCTCCACTTT

D: -
V: TRBV3-1
J: TRBJ2-1
size: few
length: 12
CDR3: CASSQGVPEQFF
DNA: TGTGCCAGCAGCCAAGGGGTCCCCGAGCAGTTCTTC

D: -
V: TRBV4-1
J: TRBJ1-1
size: -
length: 17
CDR3: CASSSLGASIANTEAFF
DNA: TGCGCCAGCAGCTCTCTTGGAGCGAGTATCGCCAACACTGAAGCTTTCTTT

D: -
V: TRBV4-3
J: TRBJ1-1
size: few
length: 16
CDR3: CASSWVAGRGNTEAFF
DNA: TGCGCCAGCAGCTGGGTTGCGGGCCGGGGGAACACTGAAGCTTTCTTT

D: -
V: TRBV6-1
J: TRBJ1-5
size: -
length: 15
CDR3: CASSALTDSNQPQHF
DNA: TGTGCCAGCAGTGCCCTAACAGATAGCAATCAGCCCCAGCATTTT

D: -
V: TRBV9
J: TRBJ1-1
size: few
length: 17
CDR3: CASSDRSTWSGNTEAFF
DNA: TGTGCCAGCAGTGACAGGTCGACGTGGTCCGGAAACACTGAAGCTTTCTTT

D: -
V: TRBV7-9
J: TRBJ1-3
size: -
length: 14
CDR3: CASSSGSSGNTIYF
DNA: TGTGCCAGCAGCTCGGGCAGCTCTGGAAACACCATATATTTT

D: -
V: TRBV27
J: TRBJ1-2
size: few
length: 14
CDR3: CASSRSGSPRGYTF
DNA: TGTGCCAGCAGTCGGTCCGGGAGCCCTAGAGGCTACACCTTC

D: -
V: TRBV18
J: TRBJ1-1
size: -
length: 15
CDR3: CASSPPDKTNTEAFF
DNA: TGTGCCAGCTCACCACCGGACAAGACGAACACTGAAGCTTTCTTT

D: TRBD2
V: TRBV11-2
J: TRBJ2-5
size: -
length: 18
CDR3: CASSPIRPGTSGTKTQYF
DNA: TGTGCCAGCAGCCCAATACGTCCCGGGACTAGCGGAACTAAGACCCAGTACTTC

D: -
V: TRBV2
J: TRBJ2-7
size: many
length: 11
CDR3: CASSVRSEQYF
DNA: TGTGCCAGCAGTGTAAGAAGCGAGCAGTACTTC

D: -
V: TRBV12-3/TRBV12-4
J: TRBJ2-3
size: -
length: 15
CDR3: CASSKGGTPTDTQYF
DNA: TGTGCCAGCAGCAAAGGGGGGACCCCCACAGATACGCAGTATTTT

D: -
V: TRBV6-2/TRBV6-3
J: TRBJ2-5
size: few
length: 14
CDR3: CASSPQGDQETQYF
DNA: TGTGCCAGCAGCCCCCAGGGAGACCAAGAGACCCAGTACTTC

D: -
V: TRBV9
J: TRBJ2-1
size: few
length: 14
CDR3: CASSVGDNYNEQFF
DNA: TGTGCCAGCAGCGTAGGGGACAACTACAATGAGCAGTTCTTC

D: -
V: TRBV4-3
J: TRBJ2-1
size: few
length: 16
CDR3: CASSQGGAGSVNEQFF
DNA: TGCGCCAGCAGCCAAGGAGGGGCGGGCTCGGTGAATGAGCAGTTCTTC